These 30 T cell receptor beta chains share one sample of origin, sequenced in a study of blood T cell repertoires in COVID-19. Produced via immunoSEQ multiplex PCR; TCRdb's table is partial and in-frame only. This sample has 25,000 to 30,000 clones, with 76% found just once. The source material was peripheral blood. The receptors here all came from a man aged 65 to 85 with acute or convalescent COVID-19.

The chain combines TRBV6-5 with TRBJ1-4; tentatively, D is TRBD1 (6 bases). With 5 bases removed from V and 10 bases from J, the gap between germline ends came to 17 bases. The CDR3 is 14 residues long. Germline assignment: CDR1 MNHEY and CDR2 SVGAGI. The DNA for the CDR3 is TGTGCCAGCAGTCTAACAGGGTCTTACAGAAAACTGTTTTTT. This encodes CASSLTGSYRKLFF.

The gene calls are TRBV9 and TRBJ1-1, with D maybe TRBD1 (6 bases). V lost 4 bases and J lost 6, with 19 bases in between. This CDR3 comprises 15 residues. Germline V CDR1 and CDR2: SGDLS, YYNGEE. The CDR3 nucleotides are TGTGCCAGCAGCCCCGGGGGGGGGCAGGGCGCTGAAGCTTTCTTT. Residues: CASSPGGGQGAEAFF.

This chain connects TRBV28 to TRBJ2-1; TRBD2 matches at 7 bases. This CDR3 region has 14 residues. J gave up 4 bases and V 5 bases, and 5 bases lay outside the gene matches. CDR1 MDHEN and CDR2 SYDVKM come from the germline V gene. DNA for the CDR3: TGTGCCAGCAGTCTTAGCGGGTCATACAATGAGCAGTTCTTC. Its translation is CASSLSGSYNEQFF.

V usage is TRBV19 and J usage is TRBJ1-2, with 7 nucleotides matching TRBD1. The germline V gene encodes CDR1 LNHDA and CDR2 SQIVND (reference sequence). The V gene end was trimmed by 2 bases and the J gene end by 8 bases; junction bases not matched to a gene: 8. CDR3 size: 14 residues. The CDR3 nucleotides are TGTGCCAGTAGTATACCACAGGGGAGGCCCGGCTACACCTTC. It encodes CASSIPQGRPGYTF.

In this sample, this clone turned up once. With a much larger clone just one base away, this may be a read error. The chain is built from TRBV19 and TRBJ1-3, with D maybe TRBD1 (5 bases). Germline CDR1 and CDR2: LNHDA and SQIVND (reference sequence). Trimming took off 7 bases at V and 0 bases at J, with 13 bases between the two ends. There are 15 residues in the CDR3. CDR3 bases: TGTGCCAGTAATAGGGGCACGAGCTCTGGAAACACCATATATTTT. Its protein is CASNRGTSSGNTIYF.

The J gene is TRBJ2-1, the V gene TRBV7-2; no reliable D call. Trimming took 3 bases from V and 3 from J, leaving 6 bases between them. Germline V CDR1 and CDR2: SGHTA, FQGNSA. The CDR3 loop spans 13 amino acids. Here the CDR3 DNA reads TGTGCCAGCAGCTTGGGCAGCTACAATGAGCAGTTCTTC. This translates into CASSLGSYNEQFF.

This clone was counted at least ten times. V is TRBV19 and J is TRBJ2-3, with D possibly being TRBD2 (6 bases). Germline V gives CDR1 LNHDA, CDR2 SQIVND (reference sequence). Trimming removed 5 bases from V and 1 base from J, with 13 bases in between. The CDR3 totals 15 residues. CDR3 nucleotide sequence: TGTGCCAGTAGTTTCGACACGGGAGGCACAGATACGCAGTATTTT. Protein sequence: CASSFDTGGTDTQYF.

The CDR3 loop is CASSLGQGWNNEQFF. CDR3 bases: TGCGCCAGCAGCCTAGGACAGGGTTGGAACAATGAGCAGTTCTTC. The V call is TRBV4-3, the J call TRBJ2-1, with 8 positions matching TRBD1. In germline, CDR1 is LGHNA, CDR2 YSLEER. CDR3 length: 15 amino acids. Losses at the gene ends were 4 bases for V and 5 bases for J; bases not matched to a gene: 7.

The chain couples TRBV20-1 to TRBJ2-7; D remains ambiguous. CDR3 size: 11 residues. V lost 3 bases, J lost 4 bases, and 7 bases lay in between. Germline CDR1 DFQATT, CDR2 SNEGSKA (reference sequence). The CDR3 is CSASSEYEQYF. CDR3 bases: TGCAGTGCTAGTAGTGAGTACGAGCAGTACTTC.

CDR3 in amino acids: CASSSPFEGEGVEQYF. CDR3 coding DNA: TGTGCCAGCAGCTCCCCATTCGAAGGGGAAGGGGTCGAGCAGTACTTC. This rearrangement joins TRBV7-8 to TRBJ2-7; D perhaps matches TRBD1 (5 bases). Trimming shortened V by 4 bases and J by 6 bases, and 22 bases separated the two germline ends. The CDR3 sequence is 16 residues long. The germline V gene encodes CDR1 SGHVS and CDR2 FQNEAQ.

By frequency in the sample, this clone is medium-sized. The CDR3, as DNA: TGTGCCAGCCTAGGAAATAATGAAAAACTGTTTTTT. Translating gives CASLGNNEKLFF. This chain joins TRBV13 and TRBJ1-4, with D hard to call. CDR1 PRHDT and CDR2 FYEKMQ come from the germline V gene (reference sequence). This CDR3 contains 12 residues. V was shortened by 8 bases and J by 4 bases, with 8 bases between the two germline ends.

The chain carries TRBV16 and TRBJ1-1, with unresolved D. Trimming took off 1 base at V and 1 base at J, with 10 bases between the two ends. CDR3 length: 15 residues. Germline CDR1 is KGHSY and CDR2 is FQNENV. CDR3 amino acids: CASSQYQSGNTEAFF. CDR3 bases: TGTGCCAGCAGCCAATATCAATCCGGGAACACTGAAGCTTTCTTT.

The genes are TRBV28 and TRBJ2-5; D is possibly TRBD1 (6 bases). V gave up 5 bases and J gave up 2 bases, with 12 bases separating them. The germline V gene has CDR1 MDHEN and CDR2 SYDVKM. CDR3 length equals 14 residues. The CDR3 DNA reads TGTGCCAGCAGTCCTGGACAGTTTCAAGAGACCCAGTACTTC. The encoded protein is CASSPGQFQETQYF.

This chain connects TRBV24-1 to TRBJ2-7; 8 bases line up with TRBD1. J lost 4 bases, V lost 3 bases, and 7 bases had no gene match. The CDR3 totals 15 residues. The germline gives CDR1 KGHDR, CDR2 SFDVKD. The CDR3 bases are TGTGCCACCAGTGATACGACGCAGGGGGCTTACGAGCAGTACTTC. Its protein is CATSDTTQGAYEQYF.

The chain recombines TRBV4-3 with TRBJ1-2, with D possibly TRBD1 on 5 matching bases. The ends were cut back, 1 base at V and 3 bases at J, with 9 bases in the middle. The CDR3 loop spans 14 amino acids. Germline lookup yields CDR1 LGHNA and CDR2 YSLEER. CDR3 in amino acids: CASSQGGRDYGYTF. CDR3 DNA sequence: TGCGCCAGCAGCCAAGGGGGCAGGGACTATGGCTACACCTTC.

The V and J genes are TRBV7-2 and TRBJ2-5; no clear D. The germline V and J ends were trimmed by 3 bases and 1 base, with 9 bases remaining between them. The CDR3 covers 14 residues. Germline V CDR1 and CDR2: SGHTA, FQGNSA. CDR3 nucleotide sequence: TGTGCCAGCAGCTTGTCGGGTTTCCAAGAGACCCAGTACTTC. Protein: CASSLSGFQETQYF.

The gene calls are TRBV24-1 and TRBJ2-1; D is ambiguous. Germline CDR1 reads KGHDR; CDR2 reads SFDVKD. The CDR3 spans 13 residues. V gave up 0 bases and J gave up 7 bases, with 6 bases separating them. The CDR3 here is CATSDLWQNEQFF. CDR3 nucleotide sequence: TGTGCCACCAGTGATTTGTGGCAGAATGAGCAGTTCTTC.

The chain joins TRBV4-1 to TRBJ2-1, with TRBD2 matching over 15 bases. Germline lookup yields CDR1 MGHRA and CDR2 YSYEKL. Trimming cost V 0 bases and J 10 bases; bases outside gene matches: 7. CDR3 length: 17 residues. CDR3 in DNA: TGCGCCAGCAGCCAAGATCTTTTTGGACTAGCGGGAGGGGAGCAGTTCTTC. This gives the protein CASSQDLFGLAGGEQFF.

There are a few counts of this clone. The V gene is TRBV27, the J gene TRBJ1-4; D is uncertain. Germline V gene data show CDR1 as MNHEY and CDR2 as SMNVEV (reference sequence). This CDR3 contains 17 residues. With 6 bases removed from V and 1 base from J, the gap between germline ends came to 18 bases. The chain's CDR3 is CASSLRGRGKTNEKLFF. CDR3 DNA: TGTGCCAGCAGCCTAAGAGGTAGAGGGAAAACTAATGAAAAACTGTTTTTT.

The genes are TRBV5-6 and TRBJ2-7; 9 nucleotides agree with TRBD2. The CDR3 is 15 amino acids. The germline CDR1 and CDR2 sequences are SGHDT and YYEEEE. V was clipped by 3 bases and J by 7 bases; unmatched bases: 11. The CDR3 region is CASSSLAGVMGEQYF. The CDR3 DNA sequence: TGTGCCAGCAGCTCATTAGCGGGGGTGATGGGGGAGCAGTACTTC.

The V and J genes are TRBV30 and TRBJ2-3; the D gene is possibly TRBD1 (5 bases). Deletions cut 4 bases from V and 2 bases from J, with 13 bases between. The CDR3 is made up of 14 amino acids. CDR1 is GTSNPN and CDR2 is SVGIG in the germline V gene (reference sequence). The CDR3 DNA reads TGTGCCTGGATGGGGTTCGGACACACAGATACGCAGTATTTT. This gives the protein CAWMGFGHTDTQYF.

The chain recombines TRBV5-6 with TRBJ1-4; perhaps TRBD1 as D (5 bases). CDR1 and CDR2 (germline): SGHDT, YYEEEE. V was shortened by 1 base and J by 8 bases, with 12 bases between the two germline ends. The CDR3 sequence is 14 residues long. CDR3 in amino acids: CASSLLGQGEKLFF. Written as DNA, the CDR3 is TGTGCCAGCAGCTTGCTCGGGCAGGGCGAAAAACTGTTTTTT.

The genes are TRBV19 and TRBJ1-5; 7 bases align to TRBD1. There are 14 residues in the CDR3. Germline lookup yields CDR1 LNHDA and CDR2 SQIVND (reference sequence). The V gene end was trimmed by 3 bases and the J gene end by 7 bases; junction bases not matched to a gene: 6. The CDR3 DNA follows: TGTGCCAGTAGTATTACAGGGGAGCGGCAGCCCCAGCATTTT. This sequence encodes CASSITGERQPQHF. Full variable domain (remainder filled in from reference TRBV19 and TRBJ1-5): DGGITQSPKYLFRKEGQNVTLSCEQNLNHDAMYWYRQDPGQGLRLIYYSQIVNDFQKGDIAEGYSVSREKKESFPLTVTSAQKNPTAFYLCASSITGERQPQHFGDGTRLSIL.

V and J are TRBV28 and TRBJ2-3; D possibly corresponds to TRBD1 (5 bases). Germline CDR1 reads MDHEN; CDR2 reads SYDVKM. Trimming removed 7 bases at V and 2 bases at J, with 16 bases between. This CDR3 has 15 residues. CDR3 nucleotide sequence: TGTGCCAGCACCCTGACAGCCTCCTTCACAGATACGCAGTATTTT. Protein: CASTLTASFTDTQYF.

The V call is TRBV19, the J call TRBJ1-4, with TRBD1 as a possible D gene (6 bases). The germline V gene has CDR1 LNHDA and CDR2 SQIVND (reference sequence). Trimming pared 6 bases from V and 0 bases from J, leaving 20 bases between. The CDR3 is 18 residues long. Here the CDR3 reads CASSLIPGHRTTNEKLFF. CDR3 coding DNA: TGTGCCAGTAGCCTGATCCCGGGACACCGGACAACTAATGAAAAACTGTTTTTT.

This clone was counted between two and nine times. The chain employs TRBV19 and TRBJ2-7; 9 positions agree with TRBD1. The CDR3 has 13 amino acids. J lost 3 bases, V lost 4 bases, and 1 base had no gene match. Per germline, CDR1 LNHDA and CDR2 SQIVND (reference sequence). CDR3 amino acids: CASSRTGDYEQYF. CDR3 nucleotides: TGTGCCAGTAGTAGGACAGGGGACTACGAGCAGTACTTC.

The chain couples TRBV28 to TRBJ1-1; 9 nucleotides line up with TRBD1. Germline assignment: CDR1 MDHEN and CDR2 SYDVKM. V lost 7 bases, J lost 10 bases, and 7 bases stayed unmatched. The CDR3 extends over 12 amino acids. The CDR3 region is CASTLGTGRAFF. CDR3 sequence (DNA): TGTGCCAGCACCCTCGGGACAGGGCGAGCTTTCTTT.

The table lists this clone with a few counts. The rearrangement uses TRBV28 and TRBJ1-1, with TRBD1 as a possible D gene (5 bases). Trimming pared 4 bases from V and 4 bases from J, leaving 16 bases between. The CDR3 runs 15 residues. Germline CDR1 reads MDHEN; CDR2 reads SYDVKM. The DNA for the CDR3 is TGTGCCAGCAGTTCCCCCCAGGGCCCCGGCACTGAAGCTTTCTTT. Its translation: CASSSPQGPGTEAFF.

This clone appeared a few times. Additional DNA sequences in this sample encode the identical CDR3. The V and J genes are TRBV11-2 and TRBJ2-7; TRBD1 agrees at 7 bases. CDR1 SGHAT and CDR2 FQNNGV come from the germline V gene. J gave up 4 bases and V 1 base, and 1 base lay outside the gene matches. CDR3 length: 13 residues. The CDR3 nucleotides read TGTGCCAGCAGCTTAGTCAGGGGGTACGAGCAGTACTTC. Protein: CASSLVRGYEQYF.

The J gene is TRBJ1-4, the V gene TRBV18; 7 positions match TRBD1. Germline values: CDR1 KGHSH, CDR2 LQKENI. V was clipped by 6 bases and J by 8 bases; unmatched bases: 6. This CDR3 region has 13 residues. The CDR3 loop reads CASSGGQEEKLFF. Here the CDR3 DNA reads TGTGCCAGCTCGGGCGGACAGGAGGAAAAACTGTTTTTT. The whole variable domain, remainder taken from reference TRBV18 and TRBJ1-4, is NAGVMQNPRHLVRRRGQEARLRCSPMKGHSHVYWYRQLPEEGLKFMVYLQKENIIDESGMPKERFSAEFPKEGPSILRIQQVVRGDSAAYFCASSGGQEEKLFFGSGTQLSVL.